Described below is a single TCR beta chain sequence and its context. The data were obtained in a study of cytomegalovirus exposure and HLA in healthy donors. CDR1 and CDR2 (germline): SGHDT, YYEEEE. V lost 1 base and J lost 7; bases outside the gene matches: 7. The CDR3 consists of 15 residues. PCR primers comprised 60 Vbeta and 13 Jbeta primers. The data were produced by immunoSEQ multiplex PCR, yet TCRdb's version contains in-frame clones alone and is incomplete. The sample holds some 98,000 clones, about 81% seen once. This rearrangement joins TRBV5-6 to TRBJ2-2; the match to TRBD1 covers 7 bases. This TCR came from a man aged 40-49 years in good health and CMV-seronegative. Sequenced input: PBMCs. CDR3 region: CASSLKQGFIGELFF. Written as DNA, the CDR3 is TGTGCCAGCAGCTTGAAACAGGGGTTTATCGGGGAGCTGTTTTTT. Together with reference TRBV5-6 and TRBJ2-2, the CDR3 gives the full variable domain: DAGVTQSPTHLIKTRGQQVTLRCSPKSGHDTVSWYQQALGQGPQFIFQYYEEEERQRGNFPDRFSGHQFPNYSSELNVNALLLGDSALYLCASSLKQGFIGELFFGEGSRLTVL.